What follows is one T cell receptor beta chain and its context. Measured with immunoSEQ multiplex PCR; TCRdb has only the in-frame clones, and not every one. This repertoire shows some 250,000 clones, approximately 90% found once; its top ten account for 0.99%. The data originate from a study of blood T cell repertoires in COVID-19. As for the study in general: The United States, Italy and Spain supplied acute and convalescent COVID-19 samples. Sample material is recorded as cDNA or gDNA derived from T cells, B-cell-depleted T cells, or PBMCs.

V was clipped by 7 bases and J by 2 bases; unmatched bases: 9. The CDR3 contains 15 residues. CDR1 and CDR2 (germline): LNHDA, SQIVND (reference sequence). The V and J genes are TRBV19 and TRBJ2-7; 9 bases line up with TRBD2. Input material: peripheral blood. The TCR comes from a woman in her thirties or forties who had recovered from COVID-19. The CDR3 nucleotides are TGTGCCAGTACCCCGGGGGGACTAGCAGCCTACGAGCAGTACTTC. Protein sequence: CASTPGGLAAYEQYF.